Below, one T cell receptor (beta chain) is given with its context. Its antigen remains undetermined. No base quality values were provided; no much bigger clone lies one nucleotide off. Including cysteine and phenylalanine, the CDR3 has 17 amino acids. The DNA shown is the 51-base CDR3, in frame from base 1. Trimming removed 5 bases from V and 1 base from J, leaving 21 bases between the germline ends. In the germline V gene, CDR1 corresponds to MNHNS and CDR2 to SASEGT. The sample belongs to a study of identical twins (dated by TCRdb to about 2016). Turning to the overall study: To test whether fetal clonotypes persist, this study deep-sequenced TCR alpha and beta repertoires from monozygotic twins, from unrelated adults of various ages, and from cord blood. Replicate twin experiments were performed at different times using different library preparation protocols to rule out contamination.

Every donor in the study was a healthy Caucasian. The twin cohort consisted of three pairs of female monozygotic twins, all aged roughly 18 to 30 years. CD4+ and CD8+ T cell populations were isolated with positive isolation kits from Invitrogen. The protocol used for the library was 5' RACE. Instrument used: Illumina HiSeq 2000. A universal primer binding site was introduced by template switching, and a unique molecular identifier was present in the final cDNA, enabling accurate counting of TCR cDNA molecules. Specific primers in the conserved constant-segment region were used to synthesize first-strand cDNA for the TCR alpha and beta chains. To control for contamination, every cDNA library was double barcoded, receiving both a SMART-Mk sample barcode and Illumina barcodes. TruSeq adapter sequences, together with Illumina sample barcodes, were added in two successive PCR steps. Sequencing of the TCR alpha and beta cDNA libraries was done on the Illumina HiSeq platform using custom primers. The authors' analysis ran thus. MiGEC was used to process raw reads and extract unique molecular identifiers, and MiXCR was used to find CDR3 positions. Recombination models were inferred per individual with the repgenHMM and IGoR tools using an EM algorithm. The analysis of shared clonotypes was done with the tcR package in R, with sharing normalized by the product of cloneset sizes. Out-of-frame nonproductive sequences were analyzed to study raw recombination free of thymic and clonal selection effects. TCRdb reprocessed the public reads (quality trimming at Q25 with fastp, clone calling with MiXCR) and kept in-frame beta chains. Each entry is one CDR3 protein sequence, shown with its most common DNA and genes. None of the V and J calls come from the authors' own analysis; TCRdb made them. The sample data list over 500,000 distinct CDR3 sequences, and less than 25% of these were observed just once. 0.75% to 0.95% of the sample is taken by the ten largest.

Study-level results and caveats: Invariant T cells such as MAIT and iNKT could partly confound zero-insertion analyses, though diverse VJ usage argued against this for most clonotypes. In monozygotic twins, recombination models systematically underestimated out-of-frame TCR alpha sharing, but the models matched the sharing seen between unrelated individuals. Fewer insertions were carried by abundant cord blood beta clonotypes; a weaker similar trend was observed in young adult naive repertoires, while no such trend was observed in memory repertoires. A weaker excess of twin sharing was found in beta out-of-frame sequences because the signal-to-noise ratio was lowered by fewer shared sequences. Because the same donors could not be followed over many years, the conclusions depended on cross-sectional statistical analysis. Compared with coincidental sharing between unrelated individuals, out-of-frame TCR alpha sequences shared between twins had an excess of sequences with low generation probability.

The same data also contributed to another study, on T cells expressing NK-cell markers. That second report states: Three sorted T-cell subsets (CD3+CD56+NKG2C+, CD3+CD56+NKG2C- and CD3+CD56-NKG2C+) from fewer than 10 donors had their TCR beta-chain repertoires profiled. Among the eight sequenced donors, only one was HCMV-seronegative, while the other seven were HCMV-seropositive. In several experiments an anti-gammadeltaTCR antibody was added to restrict sorting to alphabetaTCR-expressing T cells. In about six donors, the dominant CD3+CD56+NKG2C+ clonotypes were found to rank among the top 10 CD8+ clonotypes and to make up about 1.0-7.5% of CD8+ T cells. Those dominant clonotypes were again the most abundant among CD3+CD56-NKG2C+ cells in a handful of donors, at roughly 28.3-60.1%. Whether the expanded NKG2C-expressing T cell clones were specific for HCMV antigens remained unclear. All eight donors whose samples were sequenced were randomly selected healthy volunteers, three of them men and five women. HCMV-specific IgG was detected in serum with a commercial ELISA kit to determine HCMV serostatus. Reads were demultiplexed and grouped by UMI with MIGEC, and clonotypes were assembled and quantified with MiTCR. To exclude erroneous sequences, any TCR cDNA sequence not supported by at least two reads was discarded. Downstream repertoire analysis used the tcR package, and clonotypes were matched across fractions by CDR3 nucleotide sequence plus V segment. VDJmatch was used to annotate antigen specificity against VDJdb, with one amino acid substitution allowed in CDR3.

The clonotype comes from a young woman in good health. The sequence joins TRBV6-1 to TRBJ2-7; confidence is insufficient to name the D gene. Sequenced: CD4+ T cells sorted from blood. The CDR3 protein sequence reads: CASSNVIGVARSYEQYF. DNA sequence: TGTGCCAGCAGTAATGTAATCGGCGTCGCCCGGTCCTACGAGCAGTACTTC.